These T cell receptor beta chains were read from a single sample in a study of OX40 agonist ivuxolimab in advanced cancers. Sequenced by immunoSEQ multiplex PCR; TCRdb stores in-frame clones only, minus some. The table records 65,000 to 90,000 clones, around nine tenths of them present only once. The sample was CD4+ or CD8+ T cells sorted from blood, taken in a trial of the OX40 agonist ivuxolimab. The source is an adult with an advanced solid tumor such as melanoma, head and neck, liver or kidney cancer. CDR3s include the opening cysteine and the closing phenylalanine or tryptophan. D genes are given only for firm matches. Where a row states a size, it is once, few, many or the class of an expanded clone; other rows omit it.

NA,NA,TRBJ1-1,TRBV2,CASKGGWDTEAFF,TGTGCCAGCAAGGGGGGCTGGGACACTGAAGCTTTCTTT
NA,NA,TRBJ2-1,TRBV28,CASSLSGLNEQFF,TGTGCCAGCAGTTTATCAGGTCTCAATGAGCAGTTCTTC
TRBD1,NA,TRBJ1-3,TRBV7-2,CASSAGTVGNTIYF,TGTGCCAGCAGCGCCGGGACAGTCGGAAACACCATATATTTT
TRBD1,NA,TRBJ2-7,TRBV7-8,CASSLTGGSFYEQYF,TGTGCCAGCAGCTTGACAGGGGGCAGTTTCTACGAGCAGTACTTC
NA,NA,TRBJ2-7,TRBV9,CASSLHPLAYEQYF,TGTGCCAGCAGCTTGCACCCACTAGCCTACGAGCAGTACTTC
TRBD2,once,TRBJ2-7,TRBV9,CAHGGLAGEGSYEQYF,TGTGCCCACGGGGGACTAGCGGGGGAGGGTTCCTACGAGCAGTACTTC
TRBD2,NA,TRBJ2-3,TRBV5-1,CASSSGTSGTTDTQYF,TGCGCCAGCAGCTCCGGGACTAGCGGAACCACAGATACGCAGTATTTT
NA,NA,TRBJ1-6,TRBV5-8,CASRPVENNPGSPLHF,TGTGCCAGCAGGCCCGTAGAGAACAATCCGGGTTCACCCCTCCACTTT
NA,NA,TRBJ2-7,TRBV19,CASSIAAGEDDEQYF,TGTGCCAGTAGTATAGCGGCAGGGGAGGACGACGAGCAGTACTTC
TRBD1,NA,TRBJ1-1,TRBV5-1,CASSQTGIAEAFF,TGCGCCAGCAGCCAGACAGGGATCGCTGAAGCTTTCTTT